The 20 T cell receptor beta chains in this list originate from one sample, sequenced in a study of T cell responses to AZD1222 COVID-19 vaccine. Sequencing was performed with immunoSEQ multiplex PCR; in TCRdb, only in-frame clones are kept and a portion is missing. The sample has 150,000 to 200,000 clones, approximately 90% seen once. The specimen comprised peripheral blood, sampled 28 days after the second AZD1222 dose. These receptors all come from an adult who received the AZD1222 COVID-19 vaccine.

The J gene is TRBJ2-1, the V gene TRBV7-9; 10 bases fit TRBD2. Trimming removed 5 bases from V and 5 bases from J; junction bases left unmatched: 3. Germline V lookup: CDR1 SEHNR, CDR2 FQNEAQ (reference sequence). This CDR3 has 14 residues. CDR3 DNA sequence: TGTGCCAGCAGCGGGACTAGCGCGGACAATGAGCAGTTCTTC. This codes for CASSGTSADNEQFF. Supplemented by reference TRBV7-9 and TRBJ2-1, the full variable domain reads DTGVSQNPRHKITKRGQNVTFRCDPISEHNRLYWYRQTLGQGPEFLTYFQNEAQLEKSRLLSDRFSAERPKGSFSTLEIQRTEQGDSAMYLCASSGTSADNEQFFGPGTRLTVL.

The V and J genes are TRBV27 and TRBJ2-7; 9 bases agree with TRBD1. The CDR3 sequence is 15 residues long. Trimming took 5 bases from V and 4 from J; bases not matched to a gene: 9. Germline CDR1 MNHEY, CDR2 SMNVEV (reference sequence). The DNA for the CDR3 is TGTGCCAGCAGTCCCACGGGGACAGGGCGGTACGAGCAGTACTTC. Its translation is CASSPTGTGRYEQYF.

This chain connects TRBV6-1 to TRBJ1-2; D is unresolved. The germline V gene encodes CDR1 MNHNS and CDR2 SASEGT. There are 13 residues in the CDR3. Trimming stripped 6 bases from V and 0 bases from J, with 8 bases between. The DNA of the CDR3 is TGTGCCAGCAGCCCCGGCGCTAACTATGGCTACACCTTC. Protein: CASSPGANYGYTF.

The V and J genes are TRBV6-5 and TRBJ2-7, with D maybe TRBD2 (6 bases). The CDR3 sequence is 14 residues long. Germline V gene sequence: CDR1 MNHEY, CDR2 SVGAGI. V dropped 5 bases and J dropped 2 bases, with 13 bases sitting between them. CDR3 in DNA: TGTGCCAGCAGTCCGACTAGTCCCCCCTACGAGCAGTACTTC. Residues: CASSPTSPPYEQYF.

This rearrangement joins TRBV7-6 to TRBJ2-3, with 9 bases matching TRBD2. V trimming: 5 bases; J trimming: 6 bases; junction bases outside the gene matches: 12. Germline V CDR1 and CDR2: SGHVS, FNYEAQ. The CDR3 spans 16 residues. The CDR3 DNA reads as TGTGCCAGCAGCCACCCTGGGCGGGGGGGACCGGATACGCAGTATTTT. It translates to CASSHPGRGGPDTQYF.

The CDR3 nucleotides read TGTGCCAGTGGGAGTGGGACCCCCGGCGAGACCCAGTACTTC. The encoded protein is CASGSGTPGETQYF. The genes are TRBV9 and TRBJ2-5, with D tentatively TRBD1 or TRBD2 (5 bases each). The V and J ends lost 8 bases and 5 bases respectively, with 19 bases between them. This CDR3 region has 14 residues. CDR1 SGDLS and CDR2 YYNGEE come from the germline V gene.

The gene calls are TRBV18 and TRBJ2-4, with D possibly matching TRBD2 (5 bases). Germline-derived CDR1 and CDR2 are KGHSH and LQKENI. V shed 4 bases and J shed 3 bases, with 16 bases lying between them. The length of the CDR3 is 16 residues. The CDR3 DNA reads TGTGCCAGCTCACTAATTCGGACTGGAGGCAAAAACATTCAGTACTTC. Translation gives CASSLIRTGGKNIQYF.

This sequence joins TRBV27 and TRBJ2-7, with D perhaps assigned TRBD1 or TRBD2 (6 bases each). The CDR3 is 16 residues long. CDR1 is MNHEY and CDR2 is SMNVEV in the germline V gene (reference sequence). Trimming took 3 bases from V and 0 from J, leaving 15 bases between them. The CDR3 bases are TGTGCCAGCAGTTTCCTCGGGGGCGTCAGCTCCTACGAGCAGTACTTC. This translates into CASSFLGGVSSYEQYF.

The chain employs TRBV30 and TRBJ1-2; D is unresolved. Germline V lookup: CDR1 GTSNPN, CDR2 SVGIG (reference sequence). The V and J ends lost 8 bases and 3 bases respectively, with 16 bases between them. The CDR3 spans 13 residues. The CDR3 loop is CALNGVIDYGYTF. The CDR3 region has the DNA TGTGCCCTTAACGGGGTAATAGACTATGGCTACACCTTC.

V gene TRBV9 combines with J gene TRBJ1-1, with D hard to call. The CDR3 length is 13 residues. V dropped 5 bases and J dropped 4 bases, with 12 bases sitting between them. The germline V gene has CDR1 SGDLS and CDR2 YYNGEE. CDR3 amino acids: CASSGGRFTEAFF. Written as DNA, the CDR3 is TGTGCCAGCAGTGGCGGGCGATTCACTGAAGCTTTCTTT.

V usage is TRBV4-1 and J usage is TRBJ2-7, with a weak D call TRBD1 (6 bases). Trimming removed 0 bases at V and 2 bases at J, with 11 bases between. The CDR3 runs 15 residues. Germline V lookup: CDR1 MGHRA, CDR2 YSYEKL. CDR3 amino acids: CASSQDRTATYEQYF. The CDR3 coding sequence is TGCGCCAGCAGCCAAGATAGGACAGCTACCTACGAGCAGTACTTC.

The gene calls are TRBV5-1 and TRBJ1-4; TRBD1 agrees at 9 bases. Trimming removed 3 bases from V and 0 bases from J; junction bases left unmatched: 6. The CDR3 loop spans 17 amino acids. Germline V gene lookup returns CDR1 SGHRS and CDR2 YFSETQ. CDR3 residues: CASSSYRGPATNEKLFF. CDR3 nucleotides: TGCGCCAGCAGCTCGTACAGGGGGCCGGCAACTAATGAAAAACTGTTTTTT. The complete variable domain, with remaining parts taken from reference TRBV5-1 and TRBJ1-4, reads KAGVTQTPRYLIKTRGQQVTLSCSPISGHRSVSWYQQTPGQGLQFLFEYFSETQRNKGNFPGRFSGRQFSNSRSEMNVSTLELGDSALYLCASSSYRGPATNEKLFFGSGTQLSVL.

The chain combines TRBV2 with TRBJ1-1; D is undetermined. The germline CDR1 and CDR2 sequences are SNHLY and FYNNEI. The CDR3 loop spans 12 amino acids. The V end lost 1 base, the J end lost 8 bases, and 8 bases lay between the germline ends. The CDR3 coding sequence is TGTGCCAGCAGTGAAGGATACTTGGAAGCTTTCTTT. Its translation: CASSEGYLEAFF.

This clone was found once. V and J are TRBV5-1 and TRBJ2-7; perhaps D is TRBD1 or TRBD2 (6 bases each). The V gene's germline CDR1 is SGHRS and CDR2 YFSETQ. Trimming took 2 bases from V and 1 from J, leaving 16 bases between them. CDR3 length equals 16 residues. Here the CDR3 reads CASSFPGGGESYEQYF. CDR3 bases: TGCGCCAGCAGCTTCCCCGGGGGCGGGGAGTCCTACGAGCAGTACTTC.

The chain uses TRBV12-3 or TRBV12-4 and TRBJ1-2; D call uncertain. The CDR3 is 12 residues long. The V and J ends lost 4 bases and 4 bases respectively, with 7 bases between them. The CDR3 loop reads CASSSNSYGYTF. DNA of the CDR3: TGTGCCAGCAGTTCGAATAGCTATGGCTACACCTTC.

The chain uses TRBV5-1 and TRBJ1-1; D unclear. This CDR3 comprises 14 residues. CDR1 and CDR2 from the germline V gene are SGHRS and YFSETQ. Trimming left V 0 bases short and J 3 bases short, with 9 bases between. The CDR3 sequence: CASSLVVADTEAFF. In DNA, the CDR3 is TGCGCCAGCAGCTTGGTAGTGGCGGACACTGAAGCTTTCTTT.

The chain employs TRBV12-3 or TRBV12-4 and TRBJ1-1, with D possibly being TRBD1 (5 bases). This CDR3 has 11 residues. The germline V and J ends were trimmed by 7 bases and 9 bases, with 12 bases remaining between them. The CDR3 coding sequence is TGTGCCAGCACCTATGGGGGTAAAGCTTTCTTT. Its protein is CASTYGGKAFF.

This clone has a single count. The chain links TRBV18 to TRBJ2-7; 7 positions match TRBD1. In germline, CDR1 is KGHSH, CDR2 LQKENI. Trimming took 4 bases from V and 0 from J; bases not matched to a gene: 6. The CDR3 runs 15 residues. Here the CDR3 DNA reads TGTGCCAGCTCACTGGGACAGTCAAGCTCCTACGAGCAGTACTTC. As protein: CASSLGQSSSYEQYF.

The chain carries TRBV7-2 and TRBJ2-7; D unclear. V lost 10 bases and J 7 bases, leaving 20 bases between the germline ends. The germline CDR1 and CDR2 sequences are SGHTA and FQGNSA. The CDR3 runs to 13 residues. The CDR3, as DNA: TGTGCCACCAATGAGATGCCTCCCGGGGAGCAGTACTTC. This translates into CATNEMPPGEQYF.

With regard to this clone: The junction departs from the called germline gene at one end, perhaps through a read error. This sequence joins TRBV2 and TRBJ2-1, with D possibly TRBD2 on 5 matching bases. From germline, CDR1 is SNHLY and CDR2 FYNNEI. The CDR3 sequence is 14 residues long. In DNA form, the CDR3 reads TGTGCCAGCAGTGAGTCTAGCCCCTACTATGAGCAGTTCTTC. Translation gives CASSESSPYYEQFF.